What follows describes a single TCR beta chain. Its antigen remains unidentified. No much larger clone exists at a distance of one base, and base qualities are not known. The sample is drawn from a study of blood T cell repertoires in COVID-19 (dated by TCRdb to 2018 to 2021). Turning to the overall study: The collaborator samples originated in the United States, Italy and Spain and spanned the acute and convalescent phases of COVID-19. The material from the prospective study consisted of cDNA or gDNA derived from T cells, B-cell-depleted T cells, or PBMCs. The dataset comprised deeply sampled blood TCRbeta repertoires from subjects exposed to, actively infected with, or recovered from COVID-19. The repertoires were released in a freely available public database intended as a resource for research on the immune response to SARS-CoV-2. Samples were obtained from the ongoing ImmuneRACE study (first 160 participants) and from over 1,000 subjects provided by 6 global collaborators. A de-identified subject ID, COVID-19 status, age in years and sex were almost always included in the sample metadata. HLA class I and class II types, where available, came from metadata supplied by the sample provider rather than from assay-based typing.

The study at large found these results: The quantity of clinical and demographic metadata differed by source and by participant and was supplied without curation.

TCRbeta CDR3 regions were amplified from genomic DNA using the immunoSEQ Assay, a bias-controlled multiplex PCR. The study's processing was this. The number of nucleated cells in each sample was estimated by amplification of reference gene primers within the assay. To quantify the absolute abundance of each unique TCRbeta CDR3 rearrangement, sequence reads were collapsed and filtered. For each sample, productive Simpson clonality was calculated by taking the square root of Simpson's diversity index across productive rearrangements. TCRdb mirrors the immuneACCESS table, restricted to in-frame sequences. Some clones are absent from its copies; in checked studies, under half trace to an unresolved V gene, and the reason for the others is unknown. The V and J calls and clone size are taken from that table; D and trimming were inferred from the DNA. For this sample the table gives about 89,000 clones, of which about 77% were detected only once. The top ten hold 6.3% of the sample.

In Seattle, one collaborating source enrolled patients while the infection was active and tracked those patients longitudinally over the course of disease. The collaborating institutions used their own protocols to collect whole blood in K2EDTA tubes. For TCRbeta analysis, collaborator samples were shipped as frozen whole blood, as isolated PBMCs, or as DNA extracted from either sample type. The CDR3 measures 14 amino acids from cysteine to phenylalanine. Kept here is only the CDR3 DNA, which spans 42 bases and is read in frame from base 1. V is pared back by 7 bases and J by 1 base, with 10 bases lying between the germline termini. As encoded in the germline V gene, CDR1 is LGHNA while CDR2 is YSLEER.

Here the chain combines TRBV4-3 and TRBJ2-2, with TRBD1 as a weak D call on 5 bases. This TCR derives from a man in his sixties or seventies with COVID-19, enrolled during active disease. Sequencing was performed on peripheral blood. This receptor carries the CDR3 CASTPTGNTGELFF. The DNA sequence follows: TGCGCCAGCACTCCTACAGGGAACACCGGGGAGCTGTTTTTT.